This T cell receptor (beta chain) came from a study of vaccination and CD4 T cells after COVID-19. Study at large: Each of the control cultures got a CEFX pool, an HIV-1 Nef pool, or no peptide.

Oncomine TCR Beta short-read sequencing was applied to DNA from cultured CD4+ T cells. Using its own MiXCR run on the PCR reads, TCRdb lists one record per CDR3 protein. The table has some 14,000 distinct CDR3 sequences, 55% to 85% seen once. Study observations and caveats: From 21 to 38, the median of SARS-CoV-2-reactive clonotypes rose without reaching significance.

To note about this clonotype: Its antigen remains unidentified.

V shed 4 bases and J 5 bases; nucleotides not matched to a gene: 0. CDR1 SQVTM and CDR2 ANQGSEA come from the germline V gene. The length of the CDR3 is 12 residues. Described treatment: roughly nine-day PBMC culture with coronavirus spike peptide pools or control peptides (ViraFEST assay). PBMCs were cultured at around 2 million per well with around 9.5 IU/ml IL-2 and approximately 10 ug/ml peptide pools. Sequencing input: CD4+ T cells from blood, cultured in vitro. The sequence was collected from a human donor who had recovered from COVID-19. The chain uses TRBV29-1 and TRBJ1-5; 9 bases are a match to TRBD1. CDR3: CSVGTGDQPQHF. The CDR3 coding sequence is TGCAGCGTTGGGACAGGGGATCAGCCCCAGCATTTT.